The 10 T cell receptor beta chains given below trace back to one sample, sequenced in a study of blood T cells in healthy people across ages. With a J-beta primer mix and a sample-barcoded 5' primer, a second PCR ran about 7 to 12 cycles. TCRdb passed the 5' RACE reads through MiXCR, listing each CDR3 protein once. This table holds roughly 1.5 million distinct CDR3 sequences, approximately 43% found once. The source material was blood. The receptors shown here come from a young woman in good health.

The chain joins TRBV27 to TRBJ2-3; 7 nucleotides match TRBD2. The CDR3 is 14 amino acids. With V trimmed by 5 bases and J by 2 bases, 4 bases remained unmatched. CDR1 is MNHEY and CDR2 is SMNVEV in the germline V gene (reference sequence). The CDR3 DNA reads TGTGCCAGCAGTCAGCTAGCGGACACAGATACGCAGTATTTT. As protein: CASSQLADTDTQYF.

The chain uses TRBV9 and TRBJ2-3; D call uncertain. Trimming stripped 3 bases from V and 4 bases from J, with 9 bases between. This CDR3 region has 13 residues. Germline V CDR1 and CDR2: SGDLS, YYNGEE. CDR3 amino acids: CASSAPVADTQYF. The CDR3 DNA is TGTGCCAGCAGCGCGCCGGTAGCAGATACGCAGTATTTT.

This chain links TRBV7-2 with TRBJ2-3; no clear D gene. The length of the CDR3 is 16 residues. Trimming removed 1 base at V and 2 bases at J, with 13 bases between. CDR1 is SGHTA and CDR2 is FQGNSA in the germline V gene. The CDR3 spells CASSLGVRRDTDTQYF. CDR3 sequence (DNA): TGTGCCAGCAGCTTAGGGGTGAGAAGGGACACAGATACGCAGTATTTT.

This clonotype occurred a few times. The chain recombines TRBV7-2 with TRBJ2-7; D remains ambiguous. Trimming left V 4 bases short and J 0 bases short, with 10 bases between. CDR1 and CDR2 from the germline V gene are SGHTA and FQGNSA. The CDR3 is made up of 14 amino acids. The CDR3, as DNA: TGTGCCAGCAGCTCCTTAATCGTCTCCTACGAGCAGTACTTC. This encodes CASSSLIVSYEQYF.

This clonotype was observed a few times. The chain employs TRBV29-1 and TRBJ2-1; TRBD2 agrees at 13 bases. Per germline, CDR1 SQVTM and CDR2 ANQGSEA. This CDR3 is built from 12 residues. CDR3 nucleotides: TGCAGTGGACTAGCGGGAGAGGTTGAGCAGTTCTTC. Residues: CSGLAGEVEQFF.

V and J are TRBV20-1 and TRBJ2-1; D uncertain. V shed 5 bases and J shed 4 bases, with 12 bases lying between them. The CDR3 sequence is 13 residues long. CDR1 and CDR2 (germline): DFQATT, SNEGSKA (reference sequence). CDR3 region: CSAGWKTYNEQFF. CDR3 DNA sequence: TGCAGTGCTGGGTGGAAAACATACAATGAGCAGTTCTTC.

This clonotype appeared a few times. This chain connects TRBV7-9 to TRBJ2-7; no clear D. Germline V gene lookup returns CDR1 SEHNR and CDR2 FQNEAQ (reference sequence). The V end lost 6 bases, the J end lost 4 bases, and 10 bases lay between the germline ends. There are 12 residues in the CDR3. CDR3 residues: CASRATDYEQYF. The CDR3 nucleotides read TGTGCCAGCAGAGCAACAGATTACGAGCAGTACTTC.

There are a few counts of this clonotype. V is TRBV2 and J is TRBJ1-2; the D is unclear. The CDR3 contains 14 residues. V shed 3 bases and J shed 2 bases, with 10 bases lying between them. CDR1 and CDR2 from the germline V gene are SNHLY and FYNNEI. The CDR3 DNA is TGTGCCAGCAGTGATGGGAGAGTAAACTATGGCTACACCTTC. Its translation is CASSDGRVNYGYTF. Full variable domain (remainder filled in from reference TRBV2 and TRBJ1-2): EPEVTQTPSHQVTQMGQEVILRCVPISNHLYFYWYRQILGQKVEFLVSFYNNEISEKSEIFDDQFSVERPDGSNFTLKIRSTKLEDSAMYFCASSDGRVNYGYTFGSGTRLTVV.

This clonotype appeared many times. This chain links TRBV29-1 with TRBJ2-7; D perhaps matches TRBD1 (6 bases). The CDR3 sequence is 12 residues long. CDR1 is SQVTM, CDR2 ANQGSEA, per germline. V was pared by 6 bases and J by 6 bases, with 15 bases between. The CDR3: CSVAPRGFEQYF. CDR3 sequence (DNA): TGCAGCGTAGCCCCGAGGGGGTTCGAGCAGTACTTC.

V gene TRBV20-1 combines with J gene TRBJ1-3, with 7 bases aligning to TRBD1. The CDR3 is made up of 14 amino acids. Looked up from germline, CDR1 is DFQATT and CDR2 is SNEGSKA (reference sequence). V lost 6 bases and J lost 2; bases outside the gene matches: 7. CDR3 in DNA: TGCAGTGCCAAAACAGGGGAGGCTGGAAACACCATATATTTT. Amino acid sequence: CSAKTGEAGNTIYF.